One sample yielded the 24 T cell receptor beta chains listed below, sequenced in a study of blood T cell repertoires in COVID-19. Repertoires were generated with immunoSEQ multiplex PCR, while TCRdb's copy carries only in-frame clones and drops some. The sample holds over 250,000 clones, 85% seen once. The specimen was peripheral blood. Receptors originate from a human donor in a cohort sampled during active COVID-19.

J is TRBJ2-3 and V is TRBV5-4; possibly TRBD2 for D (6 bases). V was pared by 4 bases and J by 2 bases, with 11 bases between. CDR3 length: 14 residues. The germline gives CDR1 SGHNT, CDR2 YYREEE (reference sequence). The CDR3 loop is CASSKGGITDTQYF. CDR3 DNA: TGTGCCAGCAGCAAGGGCGGGATCACAGATACGCAGTATTTT.

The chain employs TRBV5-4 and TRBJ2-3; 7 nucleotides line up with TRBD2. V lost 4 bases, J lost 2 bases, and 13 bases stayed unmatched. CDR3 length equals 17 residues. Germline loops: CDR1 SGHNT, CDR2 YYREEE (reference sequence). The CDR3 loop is CASSVLPPGGSTDTQYF. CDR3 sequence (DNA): TGTGCCAGCAGCGTACTGCCTCCGGGAGGCTCCACAGATACGCAGTATTTT.

DNA for the CDR3: TGTGCCAGCAGTGCGGGACAATGGAACACTGAAGCTTTCTTT. The encoded protein is CASSAGQWNTEAFF. The chain combines TRBV2 with TRBJ1-1, with D possibly TRBD1 on 6 matching bases. The CDR3 has 14 residues. The germline CDR1 and CDR2 sequences are SNHLY and FYNNEI. V was cut by 4 bases and J by 1 base, with 10 bases left in between.

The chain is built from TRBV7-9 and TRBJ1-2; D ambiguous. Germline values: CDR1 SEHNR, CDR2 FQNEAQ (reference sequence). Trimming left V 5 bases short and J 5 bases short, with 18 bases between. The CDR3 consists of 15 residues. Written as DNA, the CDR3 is TGTGCCAGCAGCCGCAGCGGGGTGTCCCCGTATGGCTACACCTTC. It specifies CASSRSGVSPYGYTF.

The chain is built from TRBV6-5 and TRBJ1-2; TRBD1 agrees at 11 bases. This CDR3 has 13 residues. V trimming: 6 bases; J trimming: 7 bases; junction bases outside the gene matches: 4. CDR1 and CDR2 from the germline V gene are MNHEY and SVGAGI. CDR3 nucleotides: TGTGCCAGCAGGGACAGGGGGCGAGTTGGCTACACCTTC. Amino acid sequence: CASRDRGRVGYTF.

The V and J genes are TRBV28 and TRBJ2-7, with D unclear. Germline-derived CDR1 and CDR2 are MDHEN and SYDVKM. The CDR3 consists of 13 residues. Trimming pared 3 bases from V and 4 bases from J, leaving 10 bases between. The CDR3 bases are TGTGCCAGCAGTTTGCCTGTTCAGTACGAGCAGTACTTC. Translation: CASSLPVQYEQYF.

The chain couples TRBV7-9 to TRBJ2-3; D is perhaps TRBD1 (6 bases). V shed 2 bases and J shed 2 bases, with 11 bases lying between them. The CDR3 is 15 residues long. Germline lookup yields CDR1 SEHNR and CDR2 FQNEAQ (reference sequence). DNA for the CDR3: TGTGCCAGCAGCTTATCGACAGGTACCACAGATACGCAGTATTTT. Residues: CASSLSTGTTDTQYF. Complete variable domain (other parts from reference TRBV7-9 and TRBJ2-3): DTGVSQNPRHKITKRGQNVTFRCDPISEHNRLYWYRQTLGQGPEFLTYFQNEAQLEKSRLLSDRFSAERPKGSFSTLEIQRTEQGDSAMYLCASSLSTGTTDTQYFGPGTRLTVL.

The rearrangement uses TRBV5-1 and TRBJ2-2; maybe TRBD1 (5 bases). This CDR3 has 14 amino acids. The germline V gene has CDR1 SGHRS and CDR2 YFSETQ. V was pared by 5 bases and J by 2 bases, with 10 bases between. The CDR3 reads CASRGALNTGELFF. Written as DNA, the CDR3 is TGCGCCAGCAGAGGGGCCTTAAACACCGGGGAGCTGTTTTTT.

The CDR3 DNA follows: TGTGCCAGCAGTAACCGGGACAGGATTTACAATGAGCAGTTCTTC. This sequence encodes CASSNRDRIYNEQFF. The rearrangement joins TRBV6-2 or TRBV6-3 to TRBJ2-1; 8 nucleotides agree with TRBD1. J was trimmed by 4 bases and V by 5 bases; bases with no gene match: 7. The length of the CDR3 is 15 residues. Germline V gene data show CDR1 as MNHEY and CDR2 as SVGEGT.

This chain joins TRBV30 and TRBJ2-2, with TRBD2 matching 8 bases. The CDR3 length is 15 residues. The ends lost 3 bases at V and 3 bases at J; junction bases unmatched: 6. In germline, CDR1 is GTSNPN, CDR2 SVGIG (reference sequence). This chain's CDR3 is CAWRAGEWYTGELFF. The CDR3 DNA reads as TGTGCCTGGAGAGCGGGAGAATGGTACACCGGGGAGCTGTTTTTT.

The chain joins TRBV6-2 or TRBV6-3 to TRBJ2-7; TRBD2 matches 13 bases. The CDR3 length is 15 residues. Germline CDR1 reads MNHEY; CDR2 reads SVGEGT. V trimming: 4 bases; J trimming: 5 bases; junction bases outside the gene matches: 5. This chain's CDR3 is CASSSWTSGSDEQYF. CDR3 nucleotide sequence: TGTGCCAGCAGTTCCTGGACTAGCGGGAGCGACGAGCAGTACTTC.

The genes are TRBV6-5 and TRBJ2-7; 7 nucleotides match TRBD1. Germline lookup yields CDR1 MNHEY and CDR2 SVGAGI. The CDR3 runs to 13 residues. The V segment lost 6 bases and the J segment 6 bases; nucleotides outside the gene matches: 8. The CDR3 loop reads CASREYTGAEQYF. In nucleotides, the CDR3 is TGTGCCAGCAGGGAGTATACAGGGGCCGAGCAGTACTTC.

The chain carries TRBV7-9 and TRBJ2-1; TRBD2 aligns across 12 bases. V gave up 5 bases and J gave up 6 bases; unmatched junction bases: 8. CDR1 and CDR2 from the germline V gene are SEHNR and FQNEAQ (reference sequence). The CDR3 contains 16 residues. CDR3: CASSPRTSGTLNEQFF. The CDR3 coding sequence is TGTGCCAGCAGCCCACGGACTAGCGGGACCCTCAATGAGCAGTTCTTC.

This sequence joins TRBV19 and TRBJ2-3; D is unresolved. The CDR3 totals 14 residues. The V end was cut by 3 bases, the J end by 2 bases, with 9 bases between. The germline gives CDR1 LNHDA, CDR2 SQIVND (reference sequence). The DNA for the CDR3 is TGTGCCAGTAGTATCCGGTCCGACACAGATACGCAGTATTTT. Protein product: CASSIRSDTDTQYF.

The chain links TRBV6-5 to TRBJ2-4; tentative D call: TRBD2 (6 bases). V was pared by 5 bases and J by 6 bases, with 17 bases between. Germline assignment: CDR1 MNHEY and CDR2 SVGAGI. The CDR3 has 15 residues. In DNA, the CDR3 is TGTGCCAGCAGTCCCGGGGACTTTGGTGGAAACATTCAGTACTTC. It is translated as CASSPGDFGGNIQYF.

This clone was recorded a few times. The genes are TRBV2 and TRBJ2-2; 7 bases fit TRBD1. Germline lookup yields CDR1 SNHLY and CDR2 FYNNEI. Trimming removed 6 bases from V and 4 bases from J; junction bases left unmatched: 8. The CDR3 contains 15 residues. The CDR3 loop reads CASRSQGRSTGELFF. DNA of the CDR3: TGTGCCAGCAGGTCACAGGGGCGTAGCACCGGGGAGCTGTTTTTT.

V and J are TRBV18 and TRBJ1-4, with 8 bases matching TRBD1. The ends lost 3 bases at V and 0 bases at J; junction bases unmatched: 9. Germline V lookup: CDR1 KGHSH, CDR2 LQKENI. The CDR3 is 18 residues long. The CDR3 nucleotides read TGTGCCAGCTCACCCCGGGACAGGATTTATGCAACTAATGAAAAACTGTTTTTT. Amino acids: CASSPRDRIYATNEKLFF.

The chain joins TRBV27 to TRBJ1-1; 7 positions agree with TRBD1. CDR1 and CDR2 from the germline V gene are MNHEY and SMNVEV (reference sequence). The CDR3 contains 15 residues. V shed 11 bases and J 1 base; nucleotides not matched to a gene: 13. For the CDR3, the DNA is TGTGCCTCCAAGGGGGCAGTCCTCCCGAACACTGAAGCTTTCTTT. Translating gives CASKGAVLPNTEAFF.

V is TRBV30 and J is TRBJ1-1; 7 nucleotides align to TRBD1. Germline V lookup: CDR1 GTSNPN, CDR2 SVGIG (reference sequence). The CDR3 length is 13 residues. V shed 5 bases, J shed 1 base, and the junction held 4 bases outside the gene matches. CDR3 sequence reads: CAWERQGNTEAFF. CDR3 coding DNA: TGTGCCTGGGAAAGACAGGGGAACACTGAAGCTTTCTTT.

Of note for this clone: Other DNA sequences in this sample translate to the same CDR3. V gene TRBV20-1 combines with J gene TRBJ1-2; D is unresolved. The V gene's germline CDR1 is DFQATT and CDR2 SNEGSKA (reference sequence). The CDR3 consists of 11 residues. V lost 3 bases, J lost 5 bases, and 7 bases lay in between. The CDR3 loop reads CSASPGYGYTF. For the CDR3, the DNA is TGCAGTGCTAGTCCCGGGTATGGCTACACCTTC.

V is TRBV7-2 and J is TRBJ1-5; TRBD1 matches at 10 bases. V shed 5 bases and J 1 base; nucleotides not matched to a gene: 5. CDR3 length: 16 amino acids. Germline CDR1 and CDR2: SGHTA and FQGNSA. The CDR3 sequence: CASSRDRGLSNQPQHF. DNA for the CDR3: TGTGCCAGCAGCCGGGACAGGGGATTAAGCAATCAGCCCCAGCATTTT. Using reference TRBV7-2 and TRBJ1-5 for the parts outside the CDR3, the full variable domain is GAGVSQSPSNKVTEKGKDVELRCDPISGHTALYWYRQSLGQGLEFLIYFQGNSAPDKSGLPSDRFSAERTGGSVSTLTIQRTQQEDSAVYLCASSRDRGLSNQPQHFGDGTRLSIL.

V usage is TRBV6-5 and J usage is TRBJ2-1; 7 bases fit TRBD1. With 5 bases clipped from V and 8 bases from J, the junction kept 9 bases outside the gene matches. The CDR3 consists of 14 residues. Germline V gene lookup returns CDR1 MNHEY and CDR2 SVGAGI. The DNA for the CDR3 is TGTGCCAGCAGTCGGGACAGTGACAGGGATGAGCAGTTCTTC. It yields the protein CASSRDSDRDEQFF.

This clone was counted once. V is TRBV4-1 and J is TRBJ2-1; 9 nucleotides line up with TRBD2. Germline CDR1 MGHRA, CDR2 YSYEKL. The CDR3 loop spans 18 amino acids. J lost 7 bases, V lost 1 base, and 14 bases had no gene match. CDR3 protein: CASSQGGLAGPGENEQFF. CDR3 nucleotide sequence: TGCGCCAGCAGCCAAGGGGGGCTAGCGGGACCAGGGGAAAATGAGCAGTTCTTC.

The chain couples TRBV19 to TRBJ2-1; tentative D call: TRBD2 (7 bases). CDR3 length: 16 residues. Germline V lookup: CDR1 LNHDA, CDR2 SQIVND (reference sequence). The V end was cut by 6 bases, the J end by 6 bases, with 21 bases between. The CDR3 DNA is TGTGCCAGTAGCACACTAGCGAGGGGGGCTTTCAATGAGCAGTTCTTC. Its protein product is CASSTLARGAFNEQFF.